Presented here are 30 T cell receptor beta chains from one specimen sequenced in a study of chemoradiotherapy in HPV16-positive cancers. The table came from immunoSEQ multiplex PCR; TCRdb's copy has only in-frame clones and leaves some out. Here the sample spans over 10,000 clones, 70% to 85% being singletons. Specimen: blood, collected from a patient who underwent chemoradiotherapy. The receptor source for this set is a human donor with HPV-associated anogenital cancer.

V gene TRBV7-6 combines with J gene TRBJ2-3; D remains unclear. V lost 6 bases to trimming and J lost 6 bases, with 13 bases between them. Germline assignment: CDR1 SGHVS and CDR2 FNYEAQ. The CDR3 loop spans 13 amino acids. The CDR3 DNA reads as TGTGCCAGCAGGAACCCCCCTCCGGATACGCAGTATTTT. Amino acid sequence: CASRNPPPDTQYF.

V usage is TRBV7-3 and J usage is TRBJ2-3, with unresolved D. This CDR3 contains 12 residues. Per germline, CDR1 SGHTA and CDR2 FQGTGA. Trimming cost V 4 bases and J 2 bases, with 4 bases left between them. The CDR3 is CASSSHTDTQYF. For the CDR3, the DNA is TGTGCCAGCAGCTCCCACACAGATACGCAGTATTTT.

The J gene is TRBJ2-3, the V gene TRBV27; perhaps TRBD2 as D (6 bases). Trimming left V 5 bases short and J 2 bases short, with 17 bases between. This CDR3 comprises 16 residues. Germline CDR1 and CDR2: MNHEY and SMNVEV (reference sequence). The CDR3: CASSKWVAGSTDTQYF. The CDR3, as DNA: TGTGCCAGCAGTAAATGGGTCGCGGGATCCACAGATACGCAGTATTTT.

The gene calls are TRBV10-3 and TRBJ1-2; 11 bases match TRBD1. Germline CDR1 and CDR2: ENHRY and SYGVKD. Trimming at V came to 0 bases and at J to 7 bases, leaving 10 bases not matched to a gene. The length of the CDR3 is 17 residues. The CDR3 DNA follows: TGTGCCATCAGTGAGTCGGGGGACAGGGGGATTATTGCTGGCTACACCTTC. Protein: CAISESGDRGIIAGYTF.

The chain carries TRBV9 and TRBJ1-5, with 9 bases matching TRBD1. The CDR3 extends over 17 amino acids. With V trimmed by 7 bases and J by 6 bases, 17 bases remained unmatched. Germline CDR1 reads SGDLS; CDR2 reads YYNGEE. CDR3 loop: CASATTTRTGVSQPQHF. DNA of the CDR3: TGTGCCAGCGCGACAACAACCCGGACAGGGGTTAGTCAGCCCCAGCATTTT.

The rearrangement joins TRBV11-2 to TRBJ2-3; D gene unclear. Trimming removed 4 bases from V and 0 bases from J, with 5 bases in between. Per the germline V gene, CDR1 is SGHAT and CDR2 is FQNNGV. The CDR3 is 13 residues long. The CDR3 reads CASSSYSTDTQYF. CDR3 in DNA: TGTGCCAGCAGCTCGTATAGCACAGATACGCAGTATTTT.

This chain connects TRBV9 to TRBJ1-2; D is possibly TRBD1 (6 bases). There are 16 residues in the CDR3. Germline CDR1 SGDLS, CDR2 YYNGEE. Trimming pared 0 bases from V and 0 bases from J, leaving 12 bases between. The DNA for the CDR3 is TGTGCCAGCAGCGTAGATGGGGGGCGGTCTAACTATGGCTACACCTTC. As protein: CASSVDGGRSNYGYTF.

This chain joins TRBV5-6 and TRBJ1-1, with TRBD1 as a possible D gene (6 bases). CDR1 SGHDT and CDR2 YYEEEE come from the germline V gene. The CDR3 is 17 residues long. Trimming took off 0 bases at V and 2 bases at J, with 17 bases between the two ends. The CDR3 loop reads CASSLGWGARVNTEAFF. Here the CDR3 DNA reads TGTGCCAGCAGCTTGGGGTGGGGGGCTCGAGTAAACACTGAAGCTTTCTTT.

The rearrangement links TRBV29-1 to TRBJ1-2, with TRBD1 as a possible D gene (5 bases). Germline V CDR1 and CDR2: SQVTM, ANQGSEA. With 3 bases removed from V and 4 bases from J, the gap between germline ends came to 12 bases. The CDR3 has 13 residues. The CDR3 DNA reads TGCAGCGTTGAGGGGCTGCGATCCTATGGCTACACCTTC. This translates into CSVEGLRSYGYTF.

The gene calls are TRBV5-4 and TRBJ2-1, with 10 bases matching TRBD1. Germline V gene lookup returns CDR1 SGHNT and CDR2 YYREEE (reference sequence). Trimming took 5 bases from V and 7 from J; bases not matched to a gene: 6. The CDR3 length is 14 residues. CDR3 bases: TGTGCCAGCAGTTCGGGACAGGGGTTTAATGAGCAGTTCTTC. Translating it yields CASSSGQGFNEQFF.

The gene calls are TRBV6-5 and TRBJ1-2, with TRBD1 matching over 9 bases. Germline trimming cut 5 bases from V and 4 bases from J; bases unmatched to any gene: 8. This CDR3 is 15 amino acids long. Per the germline V gene, CDR1 is MNHEY and CDR2 is SVGAGI. The CDR3 here is CASSNRGQGLYGYTF. As DNA, the CDR3 is TGTGCCAGCAGTAACCGGGGACAGGGCCTCTATGGCTACACCTTC.

V usage is TRBV11-2 and J usage is TRBJ2-4; tentative D call: TRBD2 (5 bases). Germline values: CDR1 SGHAT, CDR2 FQNNGV. The V end lost 1 base, the J end lost 0 bases, and 13 bases lay between the germline ends. The CDR3 runs to 17 residues. The CDR3 DNA follows: TGTGCCAGCAGCTTAGGACCCGGCGGGCTAGCCAAAAACATTCAGTACTTC. Translating gives CASSLGPGGLAKNIQYF.

This chain links TRBV6-4 with TRBJ1-2; unclear D gene. V was trimmed by 6 bases and J by 8 bases, leaving 16 bases between them. Germline V lookup: CDR1 MRHNA, CDR2 SNTAGT. CDR3 length: 13 amino acids. The CDR3 sequence is CASSATHTGGYTF. CDR3 in DNA: TGTGCCAGCAGCGCCACTCACACTGGAGGCTACACCTTC.

The CDR3, as DNA: TGTGCCAGCAGTTTAATGGGCGGGGAGCTGTTTTTT. Translating it yields CASSLMGGELFF. The chain carries TRBV27 and TRBJ2-2; no reliable D call. The CDR3 length is 12 residues. The germline gives CDR1 MNHEY, CDR2 SMNVEV (reference sequence). Trimming left V 2 bases short and J 7 bases short, with 5 bases between.

This clone appeared once. CDR3 nucleotide sequence: TGTGCCAGCAGCTTAGCAGTACGCGGCGGGACACTCCCGGAAAAACTGTTTTTT. Protein: CASSLAVRGGTLPEKLFF. The chain joins TRBV7-6 to TRBJ1-4; D is possibly TRBD1 (6 bases). Germline CDR1 is SGHVS and CDR2 is FNYEAQ. V dropped 0 bases and J dropped 8 bases, with 22 bases sitting between them. CDR3 size: 18 residues.

This chain joins TRBV29-1 and TRBJ1-1, with D perhaps TRBD1 (6 bases). The germline CDR1 and CDR2 sequences are SQVTM and ANQGSEA. The CDR3 consists of 12 residues. With 3 bases removed from V and 4 bases from J, the gap between germline ends came to 9 bases. The CDR3 DNA reads TGCAGCGTTGATCCAGGGGTCACTGAAGCTTTCTTT. It codes for CSVDPGVTEAFF.

This chain joins TRBV11-2 and TRBJ2-7; no definite D call. Looked up from germline, CDR1 is SGHAT and CDR2 is FQNNGV. The CDR3 spans 14 residues. The V end was cut by 0 bases, the J end by 2 bases, with 8 bases between. CDR3 nucleotides: TGTGCCAGCAGCTTAGAGTTAAGGCCCTACGAGCAGTACTTC. It encodes CASSLELRPYEQYF.

The chain has TRBV6-5 and TRBJ2-7, with TRBD2 matching over 12 bases. The V gene end was trimmed by 5 bases and the J gene end by 4 bases; junction bases not matched to a gene: 6. The CDR3 is 15 amino acids. Germline V CDR1 and CDR2: MNHEY, SVGAGI. This CDR3 is CASSRLAGAGYEQYF. In nucleotides, the CDR3 is TGTGCCAGCAGTAGACTAGCGGGGGCGGGATACGAGCAGTACTTC.

The chain carries TRBV5-1 and TRBJ2-2; D not certain. The V gene's germline CDR1 is SGHRS and CDR2 YFSETQ. CDR3 length: 15 residues. Trimming took off 4 bases at V and 2 bases at J, with 12 bases between the two ends. The CDR3 DNA reads as TGCGCCAGCAGCGCCGCTACTCCTAACACCGGGGAGCTGTTTTTT. As protein: CASSAATPNTGELFF. The full variable domain, in which reference TRBV5-1 and TRBJ2-2 provide the parts outside the CDR3, is KAGVTQTPRYLIKTRGQQVTLSCSPISGHRSVSWYQQTPGQGLQFLFEYFSETQRNKGNFPGRFSGRQFSNSRSEMNVSTLELGDSALYLCASSAATPNTGELFFGEGSRLTVL.

The chain carries TRBV19 and TRBJ1-3; TRBD1 is a possible D gene (6 bases). Germline-derived CDR1 and CDR2 are LNHDA and SQIVND (reference sequence). This CDR3 is 16 amino acids long. Trimming stripped 3 bases from V and 0 bases from J, with 12 bases between. The CDR3 bases are TGTGCCAGTAGTATGGGGACACCTGGCTCTGGAAACACCATATATTTT. Protein product: CASSMGTPGSGNTIYF.

The chain links TRBV1 to TRBJ2-1; the D segment call TRBD1 is taken from the table without a DNA check. TRBV1 is marked as a pseudogene. This CDR3 comprises 18 residues. The CDR3, as DNA: TGCACCAGCAGCCAAGAAGCCGGGACAGTCAGCTCCTACAATGAGCAGTTCTTC. Encoded protein: CTSSQEAGTVSSYNEQFF.

This chain uses TRBV5-1 with TRBJ2-5; D may match TRBD1 or TRBD2 (7 bases each). The length of the CDR3 is 16 residues. Germline V gives CDR1 SGHRS, CDR2 YFSETQ. V was pared by 4 bases and J by 3 bases, with 19 bases between. The CDR3 DNA follows: TGCGCCAGCAGCAGCGACAGGGAGGGTAATGAAGAGACCCAGTACTTC. The encoded protein is CASSSDREGNEETQYF.

The J gene is TRBJ1-1, the V gene TRBV7-2, with D unresolved. V was trimmed by 2 bases and J by 1 base, leaving 8 bases between them. Germline CDR1 SGHTA, CDR2 FQGNSA. The CDR3 loop spans 14 amino acids. This CDR3 reads CASSLKIRNTEAFF. The DNA for the CDR3 is TGTGCCAGCAGCTTAAAAATCCGGAACACTGAAGCTTTCTTT.

The chain is built from TRBV28 and TRBJ2-7, with 9 bases lining up with TRBD2. Germline assignment: CDR1 MDHEN and CDR2 SYDVKM. The CDR3 length is 14 residues. J gave up 2 bases and V 5 bases, and 4 bases lay outside the gene matches. The CDR3 nucleotides read TGTGCCAGCAGTAGAGCGGGGGGAACCTACGAGCAGTACTTC. Translation: CASSRAGGTYEQYF.

This clone appeared a single time. The chain is built from TRBV2 and TRBJ2-7; the D gene could be TRBD1 or TRBD2 (5 bases each). Per germline, CDR1 SNHLY and CDR2 FYNNEI. Trimming shortened V by 2 bases and J by 3 bases, and 14 bases separated the two germline ends. The length of the CDR3 is 15 residues. The CDR3, as DNA: TGTGCCAGCAGTGAATTAAGGGGAGATTTCTACGAGCAGTACTTC. Protein: CASSELRGDFYEQYF.

The chain combines TRBV23-1 with TRBJ1-6, with unresolved D. TRBV23-1 is an open reading frame, and its role is uncertain. V was clipped by 8 bases and J by 0 bases, with 8 bases between them. The length of the CDR3 is 14 residues. The CDR3 DNA reads TGCGCCAGCCCAAGAAGCTCCTATAATTCACCCCTCCACTTT. This codes for CASPRSSYNSPLHF.

In DNA form, the CDR3 reads TGTGCCAGCAGTGAAGTGGGCTTGGGCGGCTACACCTTC. Translating it yields CASSEVGLGGYTF. This chain uses TRBV6-1 with TRBJ1-2; D is unresolved. Germline loops: CDR1 MNHNS, CDR2 SASEGT. The CDR3 totals 13 residues. V was pared by 1 base and J by 8 bases, with 11 bases between.

The rearrangement uses TRBV10-3 and TRBJ1-5; no definite D call. The CDR3 extends over 12 amino acids. Germline CDR1 and CDR2: ENHRY and SYGVKD. V lost 8 bases and J lost 4, with 9 bases in between. CDR3: CAIRQLNQPQHF. CDR3 nucleotide sequence: TGTGCCATCCGGCAGCTTAATCAGCCCCAGCATTTT.

The chain employs TRBV5-1 and TRBJ2-3; 8 bases are a match to TRBD2. Trimming at V came to 6 bases and at J to 8 bases, leaving 11 bases not matched to a gene. In germline, CDR1 is SGHRS, CDR2 YFSETQ. This CDR3 comprises 14 residues. For the CDR3, the DNA is TGCGCCAGCAAGACGGGACTAGATCTCGGTACGCAGTATTTT. Translated: CASKTGLDLGTQYF.

CDR3 sequence: CASSASYEQYV. CDR3 nucleotides: TGTGCCAGCAGTGCATCCTACGAGCAGTACGTC. J is TRBJ2-7 and V is TRBV6-1; D not certain. CDR3 length: 11 residues. Germline CDR1 MNHNS, CDR2 SASEGT. V lost 4 bases and J lost 1, with 2 bases in between.